The T cell receptor (beta chain) described here comes from a study of CD8 T cells in Susac syndrome. High-throughput TCR beta sequencing covered peripheral CD8+ and CD4+ T cells. Controls matched for age and sex were healthy donors. RNA in amounts of roughly 0.45 to 1 ug was reverse transcribed with random hexamers. An immunoSEQ multiplex PCR generated amplified TCR beta CDR3 products spanning 54 Vbeta and 13 Jbeta. TCRdb re-called the immunoSEQ multiplex PCR reads with MiXCR, one entry per CDR3 protein. This table has 100,000 to 150,000 distinct CDR3 sequences, about 94% appearing once. Study observations and caveats: The study recognized that the number of individuals in its TCR sequencing and HLA analysis was relatively small.

Germline values: CDR1 SGHAT, CDR2 FQNNGV. The CDR3 sequence is 14 residues long. Trimming shortened V by 3 bases and J by 2 bases, and 8 bases separated the two germline ends. Points on this clonotype: The target antigen is unknown.

The V and J genes are TRBV11-2 and TRBJ1-5; D is unresolved. The TCR was taken from a human donor in good health. Source material: CD4+ T cells from PBMCs. The CDR3 spells CASSLSNGNQPQHF. The CDR3 coding sequence is TGTGCCAGCAGCTTGTCTAATGGCAATCAGCCCCAGCATTTT.